The entry below gives a single T cell receptor beta chain sequence along with its context. The antigen is not known. The source of the sample is a study of OX40 agonist ivuxolimab in advanced cancers. Study-level findings and limits: At 0.1 to 3.0 mg/kg, clonal expansion of CD4+ and CD8+ blood T cells had occurred by week 6.

Sequenced by immunoSEQ multiplex PCR; TCRdb stores in-frame clones only, minus some. This table holds about 64,000 clones, 85% found once. CDR3 length equals 15 residues. The trim removed 1 base at V and 2 bases at J, leaving 3 bases unmatched. Per germline, CDR1 LGHNA and CDR2 YNFKEQ. This sample comprised CD4+ or CD8+ T cells sorted from blood, obtained in a trial of the OX40 agonist ivuxolimab. The J gene is TRBJ1-2, the V gene TRBV4-2; 8 nucleotides align to TRBD1. The origin of this receptor is an adult with an advanced solid tumor such as melanoma, head and neck, liver or kidney cancer. CDR3 amino acids: CASSQVGTGNYGYTF. The CDR3 DNA is TGTGCCAGCAGCCAAGTCGGGACAGGCAACTATGGCTACACCTTC.